These 22 T cell receptor beta chains were sequenced from one sample in a study of blood T cell repertoires in COVID-19. Clones were sequenced by immunoSEQ multiplex PCR, and TCRdb holds only the in-frame ones, with some missing. The table lists 35,000 to 45,000 clones, about four fifths of them singletons. Input material: peripheral blood. These receptors were obtained from a human donor in a cohort sampled during active COVID-19.

The CDR3, as DNA: TGTGCCAGTAGTCCGGGACTAGCGGCGCGGAGAGCCAAAAACATTCAGTACTTC. Amino acids: CASSPGLAARRAKNIQYF. The chain links TRBV19 to TRBJ2-4; 11 bases agree with TRBD2. The V segment lost 5 bases and the J segment 0 bases; nucleotides outside the gene matches: 9. CDR1 and CDR2 from the germline V gene are LNHDA and SQIVND (reference sequence). CDR3 size: 18 residues.

The V and J genes are TRBV25-1 and TRBJ2-5; D is unclear. V lost 5 bases and J lost 5, with 9 bases in between. Germline CDR1 and CDR2: MGHDK and SYGVNS. The CDR3 totals 12 residues. CDR3 loop: CASSPGFETQYF. The DNA for the CDR3 is TGTGCCAGCAGTCCGGGTTTTGAGACCCAGTACTTC.

This clone has a single count. V is TRBV6-5 and J is TRBJ1-6; no firm D call. Trimming stripped 6 bases from V and 5 bases from J, with 14 bases between. The CDR3 spans 15 residues. Per the germline V gene, CDR1 is MNHEY and CDR2 is SVGAGI. CDR3 DNA: TGTGCCAGCAGACCACAGAGATCTAATAATTCACCCCTCCACTTT. It encodes CASRPQRSNNSPLHF.

The chain links TRBV27 to TRBJ2-7, with 8 nucleotides matching TRBD1. The germline CDR1 and CDR2 sequences are MNHEY and SMNVEV (reference sequence). The CDR3 consists of 15 residues. V lost 6 bases, J lost 4 bases, and 11 bases stayed unmatched. Here the CDR3 reads CASRIIPGQVYEQYF. CDR3 nucleotide sequence: TGTGCCAGCAGAATAATACCGGGACAGGTGTACGAGCAGTACTTC.

The gene calls are TRBV27 and TRBJ1-5; 7 positions match TRBD1. The germline CDR1 and CDR2 sequences are MNHEY and SMNVEV (reference sequence). The V segment lost 5 bases and the J segment 2 bases; nucleotides outside the gene matches: 9. The CDR3 covers 16 residues. In DNA, the CDR3 is TGTGCCAGCAGTACCAGACAGGGTGGTGGCAATCAGCCCCAGCATTTT. Translation: CASSTRQGGGNQPQHF.

The V and J genes are TRBV7-2 and TRBJ2-1; 9 positions match TRBD2. Trimming cost V 6 bases and J 9 bases; bases outside gene matches: 6. Germline V gives CDR1 SGHTA, CDR2 FQGNSA. CDR3 length equals 13 residues. CDR3 loop: CASREEAGGEQFF. The CDR3 bases are TGTGCCAGCAGGGAAGAAGCGGGAGGTGAGCAGTTCTTC.

The J gene is TRBJ1-2, the V gene TRBV5-8, with TRBD1 matching over 9 bases. Per germline, CDR1 SGHTS and CDR2 YDEGEE. Unmatched junction bases numbered 11, after V lost 7 bases and J lost 1 base. This CDR3 has 16 residues. CDR3 sequence reads: CASAPGTGPLNYGYTF. The CDR3 DNA is TGTGCCAGCGCACCCGGGACAGGGCCCCTTAACTATGGCTACACCTTC.

This clone came up a few times. The chain carries TRBV4-1 and TRBJ1-2; 10 positions match TRBD1. The length of the CDR3 is 16 residues. CDR1 MGHRA and CDR2 YSYEKL come from the germline V gene. V lost 4 bases, J lost 1 base, and 6 bases stayed unmatched. This CDR3 reads CASSPSTGGVNYGYTF. The CDR3, as DNA: TGCGCCAGCAGCCCCTCGACAGGGGGCGTTAACTATGGCTACACCTTC.

The V and J genes are TRBV19 and TRBJ2-7; TRBD1 agrees at 7 bases. Germline V gene sequence: CDR1 LNHDA, CDR2 SQIVND (reference sequence). V lost 5 bases to trimming and J lost 4 bases; unmatched junction nucleotides: 11. The CDR3 contains 15 residues. CDR3 sequence: CASSSRGSGVYEQYF. CDR3 sequence (DNA): TGTGCCAGTAGTTCCAGGGGGTCTGGGGTGTACGAGCAGTACTTC.

On this clone itself: The junction does not match germline at one end; this may be a read error. J is TRBJ2-3 and V is TRBV11-3; 9 bases are shared with TRBD2. Germline V lookup: CDR1 SGHNT, CDR2 YENEEA. The length of the CDR3 is 15 residues. CDR3 protein: CASRLAGDSTDTQYF. In nucleotides, the CDR3 is TGTGCCAGCAGGTTAGCGGGGGATAGCACAGATACGCAGTATTTT.

The V gene is TRBV3-1 (or the pseudogene TRBV3-2), the J gene TRBJ2-1; 9 bases are a match to TRBD2. V lost 3 bases and J lost 8; bases outside the gene matches: 14. In germline, CDR1 is LGHDT, CDR2 YNNKEL (reference sequence). The CDR3 has 17 residues. This CDR3 is CASSQGKTSGPGDEQFF. The CDR3, as DNA: TGTGCCAGCAGCCAGGGGAAGACTAGCGGCCCGGGGGATGAGCAGTTCTTC.

The chain employs TRBV10-1 and TRBJ2-7; TRBD2 matches at 11 bases. CDR1 is WNHNN, CDR2 SYGVQD, per germline (reference sequence). The trim removed 7 bases at V and 0 bases at J, leaving 14 bases unmatched. The CDR3 is 18 amino acids. CDR3 amino acids: CASTRPNPGLADSYEQYF. DNA of the CDR3: TGCGCCAGCACCAGACCCAACCCGGGACTAGCGGACTCCTACGAGCAGTACTTC.

The rearrangement joins TRBV7-9 to TRBJ2-5, with TRBD2 matching 9 bases. J gave up 2 bases and V 6 bases, and 7 bases lay outside the gene matches. Germline CDR1 is SEHNR and CDR2 is FQNEAQ (reference sequence). The CDR3 length is 15 residues. This CDR3 reads CASSFSGGLQETQYF. The DNA for the CDR3 is TGTGCCAGCAGTTTCAGCGGGGGGCTACAAGAGACCCAGTACTTC. The whole variable domain, remainder taken from reference TRBV7-9 and TRBJ2-5, is DTGVSQNPRHKITKRGQNVTFRCDPISEHNRLYWYRQTLGQGPEFLTYFQNEAQLEKSRLLSDRFSAERPKGSFSTLEIQRTEQGDSAMYLCASSFSGGLQETQYFGPGTRLLVL.

V and J are TRBV29-1 and TRBJ1-1; 7 bases are a match to TRBD1. From germline, CDR1 is SQVTM and CDR2 ANQGSEA. The CDR3 sequence is 13 residues long. The junction had 6 bases not matched to a gene; V was cut back by 5 bases and J by 3 bases. Here the CDR3 DNA reads TGCAGCGTTAGCTGGACAGGATACACTGAAGCTTTCTTT. It encodes CSVSWTGYTEAFF.

V is TRBV18 and J is TRBJ1-3; D possibly corresponds to TRBD1 (6 bases). The ends were cut back, 3 bases at V and 4 bases at J, with 19 bases in the middle. The CDR3 has 17 amino acids. Germline CDR1 reads KGHSH; CDR2 reads LQKENI. The CDR3 region has the DNA TGTGCCAGCTCACCGTCTTCCACAGGGTTAGGAGGAAACACCATATATTTT. Residues: CASSPSSTGLGGNTIYF.

This clone was detected only once. The CDR3 region is CASSATGGSSGANVLTF. Written as DNA, the CDR3 is TGTGCCAGCAGCGCGACAGGGGGATCCTCTGGGGCCAACGTCCTGACTTTC. The chain employs TRBV11-2 and TRBJ2-6; 9 bases map to TRBD1. Trimming removed 5 bases from V and 0 bases from J; junction bases left unmatched: 5. Germline V gene sequence: CDR1 SGHAT, CDR2 FQNNGV. CDR3 length: 17 amino acids.

The chain has TRBV20-1 and TRBJ2-1; 10 bases map to TRBD2. Losses at the gene ends were 3 bases for V and 4 bases for J; bases not matched to a gene: 6. Germline CDR1 and CDR2: DFQATT and SNEGSKA (reference sequence). The CDR3 extends over 15 amino acids. In DNA form, the CDR3 reads TGCAGTGCTAGTCCTAGGACTAGCGGATACAATGAGCAGTTCTTC. Amino acids: CSASPRTSGYNEQFF.

V is TRBV12-3 or TRBV12-4 and J is TRBJ1-1; D unresolved. The CDR3 totals 13 residues. V lost 2 bases, J lost 1 base, and 5 bases lay in between. CDR3 in DNA: TGTGCCAGCAGTTTACGGGGGAACACTGAAGCTTTCTTT. Translated: CASSLRGNTEAFF.

This clone was detected only once. V is TRBV7-7 and J is TRBJ2-1, with D perhaps TRBD2 (5 bases). Trimming took 5 bases from V and 7 from J, leaving 15 bases between them. Germline CDR1 is SSHAT and CDR2 is FNYEAQ (reference sequence). There are 14 residues in the CDR3. CDR3 nucleotide sequence: TGTGCCAGCAGCCCTTCTAGCCTGGGGAATGAGCAGTTCTTC. Translated: CASSPSSLGNEQFF.

DNA of the CDR3: TGTGCCAGCACCCGGACAAGAAGGACAGATACGCAGTATTTT. Its protein product is CASTRTRRTDTQYF. The chain couples TRBV7-2 to TRBJ2-3; tentative D call: TRBD1 (5 bases). Germline loops: CDR1 SGHTA, CDR2 FQGNSA. V was shortened by 7 bases and J by 3 bases, with 14 bases between the two germline ends. The CDR3 is 14 residues long.

This rearrangement joins TRBV27 to TRBJ2-1; 13 positions agree with TRBD2. Trimming took 0 bases from V and 3 from J; bases not matched to a gene: 5. Germline V CDR1 and CDR2: MNHEY, SMNVEV (reference sequence). This CDR3 comprises 18 residues. CDR3 amino acids: CASSLSGTSGEVYNEQFF. CDR3 DNA: TGTGCCAGCAGTTTATCCGGGACTAGCGGGGAGGTCTACAATGAGCAGTTCTTC.

The V gene is TRBV18, the J gene TRBJ2-7, with TRBD1 matching 9 bases. CDR1 is KGHSH, CDR2 LQKENI, per germline. This CDR3 is 16 amino acids long. V trimming: 2 bases; J trimming: 4 bases; junction bases outside the gene matches: 9. CDR3 in amino acids: CASSPEQQGARYEQYF. CDR3 nucleotide sequence: TGTGCCAGCTCACCAGAACAACAGGGGGCTAGGTACGAGCAGTACTTC.